The 18 T cell receptor beta chains listed next were all sequenced from one sample in a study of T cell responses to AZD1222 COVID-19 vaccine (dated by TCRdb to about 2021). Libraries were built with the immunoSEQ multiplex PCR assay. This is the immuneACCESS table as TCRdb keeps it, with only in-frame sequences that have V and J called. A part of the clones is gone; compared with another copy, unresolved V genes explain less than half, and the rest is unexplained. This sample has approximately 110,000 clones in its table, and 75% to 90% of those were observed once. The ten largest clones represent approximately 4.7% of the sample. The sample's time point label, in plain terms: about 28 days (+/-7) after the second vaccine dose. This specimen was peripheral blood, taken 28 days after the second AZD1222 dose. These receptor sequences come from an adult who received the AZD1222 COVID-19 vaccine.

The chain joins TRBV30 to TRBJ2-2, with a weak D call TRBD1 (5 bases). The CDR3 runs to 13 residues. Germline V gene sequence: CDR1 GTSNPN, CDR2 SVGIG (reference sequence). Deletions cut 5 bases from V and 1 base from J, with 8 bases between. The CDR3 reads CAWRQGNTGELFF. CDR3 sequence (DNA): TGTGCCTGGCGGCAGGGGAACACCGGGGAGCTGTTTTTT. The full variable domain, completed using reference TRBV30 and TRBJ2-2, is SQTIHQWPATLVQPVGSPLSLECTVEGTSNPNLYWYRQAAGRGLQLLFYSVGIGQISSEVPQNLSASRPQDRQFILSSKKLLLSDSGFYLCAWRQGNTGELFFGEGSRLTVL.

This clone was counted a few times. This chain uses TRBV5-4 with TRBJ2-5; D unresolved. Germline V gene lookup returns CDR1 SGHNT and CDR2 YYREEE (reference sequence). V lost 7 bases and J lost 2, with 12 bases in between. The CDR3 has 13 amino acids. CDR3 DNA sequence: TGTGCCAGCCGGAAGTGGGGTCAAGAGACCCAGTACTTC. It specifies CASRKWGQETQYF.

The chain is built from TRBV28 and TRBJ2-5, with D tentatively TRBD2 (6 bases). The CDR3 has 14 residues. Looked up from germline, CDR1 is MDHEN and CDR2 is SYDVKM. V was cut by 7 bases and J by 1 base, with 13 bases left in between. The CDR3 loop is CASNSGSPQETQYF. CDR3 coding DNA: TGTGCCAGCAATTCCGGGAGCCCCCAAGAGACCCAGTACTTC.

The chain joins TRBV7-8 to TRBJ2-7, with 10 bases matching TRBD2. The CDR3 has 15 residues. V gave up 1 base and J gave up 5 bases; unmatched junction bases: 5. Germline CDR1 SGHVS, CDR2 FQNEAQ. Here the CDR3 DNA reads TGTGCCAGCAGCTTAGTTAGCGGGGGGCCTCACGAGCAGTACTTC. It is translated as CASSLVSGGPHEQYF.

The table lists this clone with a count of one. This sequence joins TRBV5-4 and TRBJ2-7; the D is unclear. The germline V gene has CDR1 SGHNT and CDR2 YYREEE (reference sequence). The V end lost 0 bases, the J end lost 2 bases, and 12 bases lay between the germline ends. This CDR3 comprises 15 residues. Here the CDR3 reads CASSLGSGNPYEQYF. The CDR3 DNA is TGTGCCAGCAGCTTGGGGTCAGGTAATCCCTACGAGCAGTACTTC.

V gene TRBV4-2 combines with J gene TRBJ2-7; 11 bases align to TRBD2. The V segment lost 0 bases and the J segment 5 bases; nucleotides outside the gene matches: 6. The CDR3 totals 16 residues. Germline CDR1 reads LGHNA; CDR2 reads YNFKEQ. CDR3 coding DNA: TGTGCCAGCAGCCAAGATATTTCTAGCGGGGGGAACGAGCAGTACTTC. Its translation is CASSQDISSGGNEQYF.

The rearrangement links TRBV28 to TRBJ2-1, with 8 bases aligning to TRBD2. Unmatched junction bases numbered 15, after V lost 9 bases and J lost 5 bases. Germline lookup yields CDR1 MDHEN and CDR2 SYDVKM. The length of the CDR3 is 16 residues. The CDR3 DNA is TGTGCCAGTTACAAGAGCGGGGGTAAGGGGAACAATGAGCAGTTCTTC. Its translation is CASYKSGGKGNNEQFF.

J is TRBJ2-7 and V is TRBV28; D is possibly TRBD1 (6 bases). Germline V lookup: CDR1 MDHEN, CDR2 SYDVKM. The CDR3 totals 15 residues. V lost 3 bases, J lost 2 bases, and 14 bases lay in between. CDR3 bases: TGTGCCAGCAGTTTTCTTGGGACAAACCCCTACGAGCAGTACTTC. Amino acid sequence: CASSFLGTNPYEQYF.

This clone was seen ten or more times. The chain is built from TRBV7-8 and TRBJ2-4; 9 nucleotides line up with TRBD2. CDR1 is SGHVS and CDR2 is FQNEAQ in the germline V gene. This CDR3 is built from 16 residues. J lost 0 bases, V lost 5 bases, and 5 bases had no gene match. The chain's CDR3 is CASSPRLAVAKNIQYF. The CDR3 DNA sequence: TGTGCCAGCAGCCCTCGACTAGCGGTAGCCAAAAACATTCAGTACTTC.

The chain carries TRBV5-4 and TRBJ1-3, with unresolved D. CDR1 and CDR2 from the germline V gene are SGHNT and YYREEE (reference sequence). The CDR3 runs to 15 residues. The germline V and J ends were trimmed by 2 bases and 0 bases, with 9 bases remaining between them. DNA of the CDR3: TGTGCCAGCAGCTTCGATCCGAACTCTGGAAACACCATATATTTT. Protein: CASSFDPNSGNTIYF.

This clone was observed once. This rearrangement joins TRBV18 to TRBJ2-3; D is undetermined. CDR1 is KGHSH and CDR2 is LQKENI in the germline V gene. Deletions cut 0 bases from V and 6 bases from J, with 4 bases between. The CDR3 extends over 12 amino acids. The CDR3 is CASSPPRDTQYF. The CDR3 region has the DNA TGTGCCAGCTCACCACCTCGGGATACGCAGTATTTT.

This clone was recorded only once. CDR3 sequence reads: CSVQQGGGPQHF. CDR3 nucleotides: TGCAGCGTTCAACAGGGGGGCGGGCCCCAGCATTTT. The genes are TRBV29-1 and TRBJ1-5, with 8 bases that match TRBD1. The CDR3 runs to 12 residues. CDR1 and CDR2 from the germline V gene are SQVTM and ANQGSEA. V shed 5 bases and J 9 bases; nucleotides not matched to a gene: 6.

The CDR3 DNA sequence: TGTGCCAGTATCTCGTCCCCCGGGACCACTGAAGCTTTCTTT. Amino acids: CASISSPGTTEAFF. This rearrangement joins TRBV19 to TRBJ1-1, with D possibly being TRBD1 (5 bases). Trimming shortened V by 7 bases and J by 4 bases, and 16 bases separated the two germline ends. The CDR3 sequence is 14 residues long. The germline V gene has CDR1 LNHDA and CDR2 SQIVND (reference sequence). Together with reference TRBV19 and TRBJ1-1, the CDR3 gives the full variable domain: DGGITQSPKYLFRKEGQNVTLSCEQNLNHDAMYWYRQDPGQGLRLIYYSQIVNDFQKGDIAEGYSVSREKKESFPLTVTSAQKNPTAFYLCASISSPGTTEAFFGQGTRLTVV.

Worth noting for this clone: The same CDR3 also results from other DNA sequences found in this sample. The V gene is TRBV7-8, the J gene TRBJ2-7; TRBD1 agrees at 7 bases. CDR1 SGHVS and CDR2 FQNEAQ come from the germline V gene. Trimming at V came to 5 bases and at J to 6 bases, leaving 1 base not matched to a gene. The CDR3 has 11 residues. CDR3 sequence (DNA): TGTGCCAGCAGCGCAGGGGGCGAGCAGTACTTC. Translating it yields CASSAGGEQYF.

The chain recombines TRBV7-6 with TRBJ1-1; D remains ambiguous. The CDR3 spans 13 residues. V was pared by 3 bases and J by 2 bases, with 7 bases between. Germline V gives CDR1 SGHVS, CDR2 FNYEAQ. This chain's CDR3 is CASSFESNTEAFF. CDR3 sequence (DNA): TGTGCCAGCAGCTTCGAGAGCAACACTGAAGCTTTCTTT.

The V gene is TRBV16, the J gene TRBJ1-1; D is unresolved. The germline gives CDR1 KGHSY, CDR2 FQNENV. There are 14 residues in the CDR3. Deletions cut 5 bases from V and 4 bases from J, with 14 bases between. CDR3 nucleotide sequence: TGTGCCAGCAGCGAGGAGACCATGAGCACTGAAGCTTTCTTT. Its protein is CASSEETMSTEAFF.

The gene calls are TRBV7-9 and TRBJ2-5, with no clear D. Germline V CDR1 and CDR2: SEHNR, FQNEAQ (reference sequence). The length of the CDR3 is 12 residues. Trimming left V 2 bases short and J 5 bases short, with 6 bases between. The CDR3 DNA reads TGTGCCAGCAGCTTACTCGGCGAGACCCAGTACTTC. The encoded protein is CASSLLGETQYF.

The chain is built from TRBV9 and TRBJ2-5; D might be TRBD1 (6 bases). Deletions cut 3 bases from V and 4 bases from J, with 13 bases between. The CDR3 length is 14 residues. The germline V gene has CDR1 SGDLS and CDR2 YYNGEE. The CDR3 bases are TGTGCCAGCAGCGGTCGACAGGTTGGAGAGACCCAGTACTTC. This codes for CASSGRQVGETQYF. Variable domain in full (rest from reference TRBV9 and TRBJ2-5): DSGVTQTPKHLITATGQRVTLRCSPRSGDLSVYWYQQSLDQGLQFLIQYYNGEERAKGNILERFSAQQFPDLHSELNLSSLELGDSALYFCASSGRQVGETQYFGPGTRLLVL.